This T cell receptor beta chain originates from a study of cytomegalovirus exposure and HLA in healthy donors (dated 2017 in TCRdb). Background on the whole study: In an earlier analysis of approximately 500 of the donors, 250 to 350 Gb of sequence data and approximately 100 million unique TCR beta sequences from 180 million or so T cells were reported. Both class I and class II loci were covered by HLA typing, at four-digit resolution. Rather than drawing on any new phenotypic data, the later analysis identified candidate immune exposures from TCR beta sequences and the way those sequences occurred across donors. The study profiled the T cell repertoires of 666 subjects by immunosequencing and related them to cytomegalovirus serostatus. Donor age, sex, ethnicity and CMV serostatus were collected together with the repertoire data. Roughly 5 DR-DQ haplotypes were handled as single units for association and clustering, since linkage in the cohort was strong. Among 300 to 500 genotyped donors of the cohort, an average of approximately 240,000 unique TCR beta nucleotide sequences was sequenced per donor, of which 15% to 20% were non-productive. Of the 350 to 450 genotyped donors, roughly 80% were placed in the genetic ancestry cluster associated with self-reported Caucasian donors. An early release covering 550 to 700 HLA-typed donors comprised about 300 gigabases of sequencing data and roughly 86 million unique TCR sequences. To predict cytomegalovirus infection status, the study brought together high-throughput TCR immunosequencing, statistical association of individual TCRs with disease status, and machine learning. The number of typed donors differed by locus: about 620-640 for A, B, C, DRB1 and DQB1; about 520 for DQA1; about 600 for DPA1; and some 430 for DPB1. Every discovery cohort repertoire had been produced on one sequencing platform. The study aimed to test whether cataloging public T cell receptors could reveal signatures of past pathogen exposure. To study patterns of TCR occurrence, a later analysis re-analyzed previously published TCR beta repertoires from 650 to 750 donors and added high-resolution HLA genotyping. Besides the first cohort of 666 subjects, a separate validation cohort made up of about 120 different subjects was used. In a later genetic analysis, genome-wide SNP genotypes for 398 of the 666 donors were used, and that subset was treated as a discovery cohort. To decide whether each TCR beta V gene segment behaved as functional or pseudogenic, an earlier analysis of fewer than 750 of the donors relied on high-throughput TCR beta sequencing.

Details on this clone: Its recognized antigen is unknown.

Between the V and J ends, shortened by 3 bases and 8 bases respectively, the junction contains 20 bases. Taken from cysteine to phenylalanine, the CDR3 has 15 residues. Only CDR3 DNA is held: 45 bases, read in frame from base 1. The germline V gene supplies CDR1 SGDLS and CDR2 YYNGEE. Results the study describes overall, beyond this receptor: A further reported finding was that TCR beta sequences accurately predicted the HLA-A and HLA-B alleles for most subjects in the first cohort. According to a later genetic analysis, donors in an Asian-associated ancestry cluster had fewer N-insertions in productive TCRs than the approximately 650-donor mean. It was suggested by the authors that the approach could potentially be generalized to other disease states and immunological phenotypes. A few of the identified cytomegalovirus-associated TCR beta chains were confirmed in vitro to be specific for cytomegalovirus antigens. Most TCR sequences were seen in very few donors, while some public TCRs were found in many individuals. In a later analysis, the rate of TCR association differed among HLA loci, with DRB1 alleles having the most associated TCRs and HLA-C alleles having the fewest. According to a later analysis, most CMV-associated TCR beta chains appeared to be HLA-restricted, and the HLA associations seemed to be driven largely by CMV exposure. In a later analysis, 15,000 to 20,000 TCR beta sequences were associated with specific HLA alleles at a false discovery rate of 0.05. In the study, roughly 160 TCR beta chains were listed as associated with cytomegalovirus. An earlier analysis of approximately 530 of the donors showed that most TCR beta V segments appeared in productive rearrangements either about 90% or about 30% of the time, which broadly matched IMGT annotations. Strong co-occurrence of HLA alleles, especially DR and DQ, made assigning TCR associations to individual alleles difficult. In a later analysis, several top co-occurrence clusters were reported to appear linked to parvovirus B19, influenza, CMV and Epstein-Barr virus. Some IMGT-functional V segments, including TRBV6-2 and TRBV6-3, could not be told apart with the 87-base-pair reads, so those segments were excluded. The cohort was sequenced for TCR beta chains only, and without alpha or paired-chain data the features that could be detected were limited. V-gene and J-gene trimming of TCR beta chains was associated with a missense DCLRE1C variant in a later genetic analysis, and the association was replicated in an independent cohort. Because counts were too low, about 18 rarely observed V segments, including chromosome 9 orphons, were excluded from the earlier analysis of around 590 of the donors. Cytomegalovirus status was reported to be diagnosed by the classifier with high specificity and sensitivity in both the original and validation cohorts. Linkage disequilibrium might explain the correlated functional status among segregating V segments, but an unknown experimental factor could not be excluded. A group of highly shared sequence variants was considered likely to be a technical artifact of the sequencing pipeline. Immune exposure information for the cohort was limited to CMV serostatus. Because HLA typing was unavailable for some donors at each locus, only the typed subset was used in association tests. The presence/absence analyses assumed that sequencing depth was roughly uniform across donors, and that assumption may not be true. Compared with equally common non-associated chains, HLA-associated TCR beta chains in a later analysis were more clonally expanded and had lower generation probabilities.

The cohort consisted of fewer than 700 healthy bone marrow donors. At the time of sampling, all cohort members were nominally healthy, though unrecorded immune exposures were likely present. The donor tested CMV seropositive and was one of the 289 seropositive cohort members. Each donor provided a peripheral blood sample, and peripheral blood mononuclear cells were used for TCR beta sequencing. The Qiagen DNeasy Blood Extraction Kit was used to extract genomic DNA from the blood cell samples. The library relied on the immunoSEQ multiplex PCR assay. A mixture of 60 forward primers for TCR Vbeta segments and 13 reverse primers for TCR Jbeta segments was used in the multiplex PCR. A multiplex PCR assay on genomic DNA amplified the CDR3 region of rearranged TCR beta genes. The amplified TCR beta libraries were sequenced on the Illumina HiSeq System as 87-base-pair reads. As for the authors' bioinformatics: Across the 700 or so repertoires, a later analysis counted approximately 75 million unique TCR beta chains, about 10 million of which were shared by at least two donors. Raw reads were error-corrected and collapsed into unique sequences by a nearest-neighbor algorithm in which closely related sequences were merged to remove PCR and sequencing errors. To assign V, D and J gene segments, CDR3 sequences were aligned to IMGT reference sequences. For a sequence to be retained, a match of at least six nucleotides to both a V gene segment and a J gene segment was required. A rearrangement was called productive if the CDR3 had no stop codons and remained in frame with V and J, and every other rearrangement was called non-productive. Following IMGT convention, CDR3 was defined as the stretch from the second conserved V-encoded cysteine up to the conserved J-encoded phenylalanine. In an earlier analysis of just under 600 of the donors, sequences lacking an unambiguous match to a single V gene segment were excluded. An earlier analysis of a few hundred of the donors called V segments functional above 56.7% productive rearrangements and segregating when the between-donor standard deviation exceeded 5%. A statistical classification framework was built to diagnose cytomegalovirus status from the catalog of TCR beta chain sequences. V and J gene assignment, in a later analysis, came from comparing TCR nucleotide sequences with IMGT/GENE-DB human TR gene sequences. A later analysis assigned CDR3 sequences and most-parsimonious VDJ recombination scenarios with the TCRdist pipeline. A later analysis defined each TCR beta chain by its CDR3 amino acid sequence plus V-gene family, and excluded reads lacking a unique V-gene family. To address suspected cross-contamination and a sequencing artifact, a later analysis removed roughly 580 highly shared, low-generation-probability nucleotide sequences. For each public chain, a later analysis derived a clonal expansion index from normalized ranks of inferred template counts within each repertoire. In a later analysis, generation probabilities were computed using a VDJ recombination model fitted to out-of-frame rearrangements, and the results were checked against IGoR. A later analysis scored TCR-TCR, TCR-HLA and TCR-CMV co-occurrence with hypergeometric tests, applying a repertoire-size bias correction to TCR pairs. In a later analysis, false discovery rates were estimated by permuting HLA or CMV assignments 20 times. In a later analysis, co-occurring TCRs were grouped using DBSCAN, and TCRdist sequence similarity was added for clustering within HLA-allele-positive subsets. Repertoires with fewer than 30,000 or more than 120,000 public chains, plus five repertoires with anomalous nucleotide sharing, were excluded from co-occurrence clustering. The table was pulled from immuneACCESS by TCRdb, which kept in-frame rearrangements only. Such tables lose some clones; where checked, under half of the loss comes from unresolved V genes, and the rest has no known cause. The V and J calls and clone size come from that table; D and trimming were worked out from the DNA. The sample table holds around 52,000 clones. 25% to 30% of the sample rests with the top ten.

This sequence uses TRBV9 and TRBJ1-2, with a tentative D gene TRBD1 over 6 matching bases. The specimen sequenced was PBMCs. The sequence derives from a man in his forties in good health and CMV-seropositive. The DNA reads as follows: TGTGCCAGCAGCGATAGCCCGGACAGATCAGACGGCTACACCTTC. This codes for CASSDSPDRSDGYTF.